The T cell receptor (beta chain) under discussion was sequenced for a study of blood T cell repertoires in COVID-19. The CDR3 runs to 14 residues. J gave up 5 bases and V 5 bases, and 5 bases lay outside the gene matches. The germline V gene has CDR1 SGHAT and CDR2 FQNNGV. Profiled with immunoSEQ multiplex PCR; TCRdb holds only in-frame clones, not every one. The sample has more than 55,000 clones, over 60% seen once. This clone was found a few times. Sequencing input: peripheral blood. This receptor was identified in a woman aged 45-65 years with active or convalescent COVID-19. The chain has TRBV11-2 and TRBJ1-4; 7 nucleotides agree with TRBD1. The CDR3 here is CASSARQGNEKLFF. The CDR3 nucleotides are TGTGCCAGCAGCGCCCGACAGGGAAATGAAAAACTGTTTTTT.